The source of this T cell receptor (beta chain) is a study of blood T cell repertoires in COVID-19. The method was immunoSEQ multiplex PCR; TCRdb's version includes in-frame clones alone and lacks a portion of them. The sample has a few hundred thousand clones; about 90% are singletons. CDR1 is LGHNA, CDR2 YSLEER, per germline. CDR3 length: 14 residues. V was cut by 3 bases and J by 4 bases, with 12 bases left in between. Participant-given clinical history determined each cohort assignment. This clone has ten or more counts. The TCR was taken from a man between 25 and 39 years old who had recovered from COVID-19. Material: PBMCs or T cells enriched from blood (not recorded which). The chain couples TRBV4-3 to TRBJ2-5; TRBD1 is a possible D gene (7 bases). In nucleotides, the CDR3 is TGCGCCAGCAGCCACTCAGGGGGGAGAGAGACCCAGTACTTC. Encoded protein: CASSHSGGRETQYF.